The rows below give T cell receptor beta chains drawn from one sample of a study of blood T cell repertoires in COVID-19. The method was immunoSEQ multiplex PCR; TCRdb's version includes in-frame clones alone and lacks a portion of them. The sample has some 260,000 clones; 65% to 80% are singletons. Sequenced sample: peripheral blood. The receptors were sampled from a woman aged 40 to 50 with active or convalescent COVID-19. CDR3s include the opening cysteine and the closing phenylalanine or tryptophan. Fields, in order: D gene, V gene, clone size, J gene, CDR3 DNA, CDR3 protein. The D gene is left open where the match is weak. Clone size is given for some rows only: seen once, a few or many times, or a class if the clone is expanded.

D: TRBD1; V: TRBV6-6; size: NA; J: TRBJ2-3; DNA: TGTGCCAGCAGTGGCGACAGGGCAGATACGCAGTATTTT; CDR3: CASSGDRADTQYF
D: NA; V: TRBV5-1; size: NA; J: TRBJ1-1; DNA: TGCGCCAGCAGCTCGAGGAACACTGAAGCTTTCTTT; CDR3: CASSSRNTEAFF
D: NA; V: TRBV20-1; size: NA; J: TRBJ2-5; DNA: TGCAGTGCTAGTACGAGGGCAGAGACCCAGTACTTC; CDR3: CSASTRAETQYF
D: TRBD2; V: TRBV29-1; size: few; J: TRBJ2-5; DNA: TGCAGCGCATCTCGCGCGGGGGGGCAAGAGACCCAGTACTTC; CDR3: CSASRAGGQETQYF
D: NA; V: TRBV7-9; size: NA; J: TRBJ2-1; DNA: TGTGCCAGCAGCTTAGCGCAGTACTACAATGAGCAGTTCTTC; CDR3: CASSLAQYYNEQFF
D: TRBD1; V: TRBV6-5; size: NA; J: TRBJ1-2; DNA: TGTGCCAGCAGGCCGACAGGGCCCTATGGCTACACCTTC; CDR3: CASRPTGPYGYTF
D: TRBD2; V: TRBV18; size: few; J: TRBJ2-2; DNA: TGTGCCAGCTCACCACTCCGCGGGGGAGACGGGGAGCTGTTTTTT; CDR3: CASSPLRGGDGELFF
D: TRBD2; V: TRBV5-1; size: NA; J: TRBJ2-1; DNA: TGCGCCAGCAGCTTGTCTACTAGCGGGGGATACAATGAGCAGTTCTTC; CDR3: CASSLSTSGGYNEQFF
D: NA; V: TRBV5-1; size: NA; J: TRBJ1-2; DNA: TGCGCCAGCAGCCGACGGACAGATTCGCTACAGACTTATGGCTACACCTTC; CDR3: CASSRRTDSLQTYGYTF
D: NA; V: TRBV18; size: NA; J: TRBJ2-3; DNA: TGTGCCAGCTCACCTAGGGACTCCCTAGTCGGAGATACGCAGTATTTT; CDR3: CASSPRDSLVGDTQYF
D: NA; V: TRBV28; size: NA; J: TRBJ1-2; DNA: TGTGCCAGCAGCCGTGACAGAAGTAACTATGGCTACACCTTC; CDR3: CASSRDRSNYGYTF
D: NA; V: TRBV6-5; size: NA; J: TRBJ1-5; DNA: TGTGCCAGCAGCCCGTACAGGGATCGTCAGCCCCAGCATTTT; CDR3: CASSPYRDRQPQHF
D: NA; V: TRBV10-3; size: NA; J: TRBJ1-2; DNA: TGTGCCATCAGTGAGTCGATGAGGCAGGGCAGTGGCTACACCTTC; CDR3: CAISESMRQGSGYTF
D: NA; V: TRBV7-9; size: NA; J: TRBJ1-2; DNA: TGTGCCAGCAGCTTAGCATATACTCGAGGAGGGATTAACTATGGCTACACCTTC; CDR3: CASSLAYTRGGINYGYTF
D: NA; V: TRBV6-6; size: NA; J: TRBJ1-1; DNA: TGTGCCAGCAGTTACGACAGCCTGAACACTGAAGCTTTCTTT; CDR3: CASSYDSLNTEAFF
D: TRBD2; V: TRBV7-3; size: NA; J: TRBJ2-3; DNA: TGTGCCAGCAGCACTGGACTAGCGGGGGCGACAGATACGCAGTATTTT; CDR3: CASSTGLAGATDTQYF
D: NA; V: TRBV12-3/TRBV12-4; size: NA; J: TRBJ2-5; DNA: TGTGCCAGCGGGGCGGGGGAGACCCAGTACTTC; CDR3: CASGAGETQYF
D: NA; V: TRBV3-1/TRBV3-2; size: NA; J: TRBJ1-5; DNA: TGTGCCAGCAGCCGCCTCCCGGGTCAGCCCCAGCATTTT; CDR3: CASSRLPGQPQHF
D: NA; V: TRBV7-9; size: few; J: TRBJ1-2; DNA: TGTGCCAGCAGCCCTGACAGTAATCGAGGTGGCTACACCTTC; CDR3: CASSPDSNRGGYTF
D: NA; V: TRBV9; size: NA; J: TRBJ2-7; DNA: TGTGCCAGCAGCCCCGCGGGGGCCCGGGGCGAGCAGTACTTC; CDR3: CASSPAGARGEQYF
D: TRBD1; V: TRBV6-2/TRBV6-3; size: NA; J: TRBJ1-5; DNA: TGTGCCAGCAGTGCCTCCGGGACAGGGAATCAGCCCCAGCATTTT; CDR3: CASSASGTGNQPQHF
D: NA; V: TRBV5-4; size: NA; J: TRBJ2-2; DNA: TGTGCCAGCAGCTTTGGTCTGGGCAGGGGCGTCGGGGAGCTGTTTTTT; CDR3: CASSFGLGRGVGELFF
D: TRBD2; V: TRBV9; size: NA; J: TRBJ2-3; DNA: TGTGCCAGCAGCATCGGGACTAGCGGGGTTACAGATACGCAGTATTTT; CDR3: CASSIGTSGVTDTQYF
D: NA; V: TRBV18; size: NA; J: TRBJ2-3; DNA: TGTGCCAGCTCTCCCCCCTCCACAGATACGCAGTATTTT; CDR3: CASSPPSTDTQYF
D: NA; V: TRBV7-3; size: NA; J: TRBJ1-1; DNA: TGTGCCAGCAGCTTACAGGGGAACACGGGTTACACTGAAGCTTTCTTT; CDR3: CASSLQGNTGYTEAFF
D: NA; V: TRBV27; size: NA; J: TRBJ1-5; DNA: TGTGCCAGCAGTACCCTAGGGATAGGGCAGCGGGGTCAGCCCCAGCATTTT; CDR3: CASSTLGIGQRGQPQHF